The clone carrying this T cell receptor (beta chain) was found once. The antigen is undetermined. This entry comes from a study of T cell responses to AZD1222 COVID-19 vaccine. There are 14 residues in the CDR3. Trimming left V 1 base short and J 8 bases short, with 12 bases between. Germline CDR1 reads SGDLS; CDR2 reads YYNGEE. The protocol was immunoSEQ multiplex PCR, while the TCRdb copy is restricted to in-frame clones and leaves out a portion. Of tens of thousands of clones listed, roughly 85% are singletons. Study-wide findings and caveats: Spike as a whole was targeted by vaccine-associated CD4 TCRs, dominant at 160-218 and 743-854. Clonal diversity was possibly underestimated, and white British individuals and females predominated among donors.

The sequence derives from an adult in good health. The sample in question was peripheral blood, obtained on day 0 of AZD1222 vaccination. V usage is TRBV9 and J usage is TRBJ1-4, with D uncertain. CDR3 sequence (DNA): TGTGCCAGCAGCGTATCGCCGGGTGCGGAAAAACTGTTTTTT. Its protein is CASSVSPGAEKLFF.